This TCR beta chain is from a study of blood T cell repertoires in COVID-19. Overall study: Specimens from acute and convalescent COVID-19 originated in the United States, Italy and Spain.

Authors' processing steps: Reference gene primer amplification gave nucleated cell count estimates. The data were produced by immunoSEQ multiplex PCR, yet TCRdb's version contains in-frame clones alone and is incomplete. The D gene and trimming were derived from the DNA, and the V and J assignments and clone size from that table. The repertoire has more than 70,000 clones, about 88% of them found once; the top ten carry around 20%. Germline values: CDR1 SGHNT, CDR2 YYREEE (reference sequence). The J segment lost 3 bases and the V segment lost 2 bases, leaving 6 bases of the junction unmatched. The CDR3 has 15 residues.

The V gene is TRBV5-4, the J gene TRBJ2-3; 7 bases agree with TRBD2. The clonotype comes from a woman aged 80 or over with acute or convalescent COVID-19. Material for sequencing was peripheral blood. CDR3 in amino acids: CASSFGGGKTDTQYF. The DNA for the CDR3 is TGTGCCAGCAGCTTTGGCGGGGGTAAGACAGATACGCAGTATTTT.